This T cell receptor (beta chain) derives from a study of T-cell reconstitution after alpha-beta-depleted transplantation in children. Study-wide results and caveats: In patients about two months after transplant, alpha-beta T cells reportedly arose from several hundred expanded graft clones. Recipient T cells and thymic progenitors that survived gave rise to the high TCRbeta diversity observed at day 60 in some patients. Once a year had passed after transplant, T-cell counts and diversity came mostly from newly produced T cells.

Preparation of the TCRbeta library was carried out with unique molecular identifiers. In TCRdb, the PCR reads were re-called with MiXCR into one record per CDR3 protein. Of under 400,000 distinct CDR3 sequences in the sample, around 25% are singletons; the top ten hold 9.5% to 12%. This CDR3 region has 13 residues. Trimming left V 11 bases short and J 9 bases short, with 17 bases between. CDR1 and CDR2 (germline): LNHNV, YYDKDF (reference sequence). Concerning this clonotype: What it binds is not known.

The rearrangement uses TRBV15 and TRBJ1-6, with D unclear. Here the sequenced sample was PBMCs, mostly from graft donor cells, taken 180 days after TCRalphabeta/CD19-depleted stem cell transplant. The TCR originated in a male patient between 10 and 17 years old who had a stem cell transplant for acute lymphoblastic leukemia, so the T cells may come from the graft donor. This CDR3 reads CAASPSKVSPLHF. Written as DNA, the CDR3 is TGTGCCGCCTCCCCAAGTAAAGTTTCACCCCTCCACTTT.